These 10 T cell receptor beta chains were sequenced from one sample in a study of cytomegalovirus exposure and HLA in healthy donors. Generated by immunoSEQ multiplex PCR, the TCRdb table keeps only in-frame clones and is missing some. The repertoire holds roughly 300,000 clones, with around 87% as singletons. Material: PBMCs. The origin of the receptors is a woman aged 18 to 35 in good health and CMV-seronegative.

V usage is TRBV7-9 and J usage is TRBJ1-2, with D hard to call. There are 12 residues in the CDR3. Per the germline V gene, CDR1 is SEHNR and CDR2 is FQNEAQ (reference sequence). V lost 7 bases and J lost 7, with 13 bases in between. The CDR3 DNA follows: TGTGCCAGCACCATGTCGGGTTCTGGCTACACCTTC. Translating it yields CASTMSGSGYTF.

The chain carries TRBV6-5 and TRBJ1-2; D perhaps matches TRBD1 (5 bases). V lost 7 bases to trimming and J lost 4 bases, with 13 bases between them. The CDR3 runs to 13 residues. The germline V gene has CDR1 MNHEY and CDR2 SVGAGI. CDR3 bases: TGTGCCAGCATGGCAGGGTGGGGCTATGGCTACACCTTC. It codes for CASMAGWGYGYTF.

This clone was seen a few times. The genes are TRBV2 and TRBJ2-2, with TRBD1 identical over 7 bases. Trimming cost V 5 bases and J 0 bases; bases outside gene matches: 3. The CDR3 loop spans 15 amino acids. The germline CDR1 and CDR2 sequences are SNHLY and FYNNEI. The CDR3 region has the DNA TGTGCCAGCAGTAGACAGGGTGCGAACACCGGGGAGCTGTTTTTT. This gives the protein CASSRQGANTGELFF. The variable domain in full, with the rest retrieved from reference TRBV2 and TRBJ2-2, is EPEVTQTPSHQVTQMGQEVILRCVPISNHLYFYWYRQILGQKVEFLVSFYNNEISEKSEIFDDQFSVERPDGSNFTLKIRSTKLEDSAMYFCASSRQGANTGELFFGEGSRLTVL.

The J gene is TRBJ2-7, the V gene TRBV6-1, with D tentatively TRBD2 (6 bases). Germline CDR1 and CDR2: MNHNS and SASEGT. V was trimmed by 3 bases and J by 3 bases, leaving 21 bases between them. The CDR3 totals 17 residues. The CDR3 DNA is TGTGCCAGCAGTGATAGTAGGGGAAAGACTAGATTCTACGAGCAGTACTTC. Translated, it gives CASSDSRGKTRFYEQYF.

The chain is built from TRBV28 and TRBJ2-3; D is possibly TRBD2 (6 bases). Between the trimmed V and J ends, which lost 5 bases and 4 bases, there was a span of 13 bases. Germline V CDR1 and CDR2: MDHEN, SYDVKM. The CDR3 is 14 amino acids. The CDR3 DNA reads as TGTGCCAGCAGTCCCCCGGGGGAGGCAGATACGCAGTATTTT. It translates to CASSPPGEADTQYF.

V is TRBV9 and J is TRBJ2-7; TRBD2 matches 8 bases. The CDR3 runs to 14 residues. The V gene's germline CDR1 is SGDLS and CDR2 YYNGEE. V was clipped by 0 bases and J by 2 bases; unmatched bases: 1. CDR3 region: CASSVDGRAYEQYF. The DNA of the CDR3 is TGTGCCAGCAGCGTAGACGGGAGGGCCTACGAGCAGTACTTC.

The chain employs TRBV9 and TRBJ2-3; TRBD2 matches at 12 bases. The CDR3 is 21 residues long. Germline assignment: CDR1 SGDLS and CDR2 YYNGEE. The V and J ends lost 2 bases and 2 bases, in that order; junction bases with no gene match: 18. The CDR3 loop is CASSVGPGLAGNRLITDTQYF. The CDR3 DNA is TGTGCCAGCAGCGTGGGTCCTGGACTAGCGGGAAATAGGCTAATCACAGATACGCAGTATTTT.

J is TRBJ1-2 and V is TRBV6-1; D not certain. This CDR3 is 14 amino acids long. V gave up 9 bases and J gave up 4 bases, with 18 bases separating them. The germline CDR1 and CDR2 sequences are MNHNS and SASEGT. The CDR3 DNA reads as TGTGCCAGTAACCCGTTGTCACTTAGCTATGGCTACACCTTC. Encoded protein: CASNPLSLSYGYTF.

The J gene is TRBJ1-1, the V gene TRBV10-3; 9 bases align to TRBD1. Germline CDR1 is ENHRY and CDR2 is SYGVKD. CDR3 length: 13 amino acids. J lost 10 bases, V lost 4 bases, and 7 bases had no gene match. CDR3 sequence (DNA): TGTGCCATCAGTGGGACAGGGGATGATAGAGCTTTCTTT. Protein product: CAISGTGDDRAFF.

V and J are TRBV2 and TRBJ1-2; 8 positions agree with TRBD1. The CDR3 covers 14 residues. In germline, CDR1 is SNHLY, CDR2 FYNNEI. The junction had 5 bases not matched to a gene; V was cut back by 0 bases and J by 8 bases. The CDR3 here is CASSEARGPGGYTF. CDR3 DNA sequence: TGTGCCAGCAGTGAAGCCAGGGGGCCGGGGGGCTACACCTTC.